This T cell receptor (beta chain) was obtained from a study of blood T cell repertoires in COVID-19. Study-level information: Some COVID-19 samples were acute and others convalescent; all came from the United States, Italy and Spain.

V was shortened by 7 bases and J by 2 bases, with 5 bases between the two germline ends. This CDR3 has 11 residues. The germline CDR1 and CDR2 sequences are MDHEN and SYDVKM. In the study's own analysis: Using reference gene primer amplification, nucleated cell counts were estimated. The method was immunoSEQ multiplex PCR; TCRdb's version includes in-frame clones alone and lacks a portion of them. From that table come the V and J calls and clone size; the DNA was used to work out D and trimming. The sample records about 98,000 clones, about 81% being singletons. This chain uses TRBV28 with TRBJ1-2; D gene uncertain. Sequenced material: peripheral blood. The TCR was taken from an older man with acute or convalescent COVID-19. CDR3 bases: TGTGCCAGCAACAGAAACTATGGCTACACCTTC. This encodes CASNRNYGYTF.